A selection of T cell receptor beta chains follows, all from one sample in a study of cytomegalovirus exposure and HLA in healthy donors. The repertoire was sequenced with immunoSEQ multiplex PCR; TCRdb's copy has only in-frame clones and lacks some. The sample lists 95,000 to 150,000 clones, over 60% occurring once. The sequenced sample was PBMCs. The receptor set was obtained from a woman aged 40 to 49 in good health and CMV-seropositive. CDR3s include the opening cysteine and the closing phenylalanine or tryptophan. A D gene is named only where the DNA matches it firmly. Not all rows give a size; the values are once, few, many and, for expanded clones, a class.

TRBJ1-5,TRBV6-6,-,-,CASSSFGDQPQHF,TGTGCCAGCAGTTCATTCGGGGATCAGCCCCAGCATTTT
TRBJ2-1,TRBV6-6,TRBD1,few,CASWDREGLNEQFF,TGTGCCAGCTGGGACAGGGAGGGTCTTAACGAGCAGTTCTTC
TRBJ2-3,TRBV7-9,-,-,CASSLSSDRDTQYF,TGTGCCAGCAGCTTGAGTAGCGATCGGGATACGCAGTATTTT
TRBJ2-2,TRBV7-9,TRBD2,-,CASSPTGRAGTGELFF,TGTGCCAGCAGCCCGACCGGGAGGGCCGGGACCGGGGAGCTGTTTTTT
TRBJ1-2,TRBV25-1,-,-,CASSEEQNYGYTF,TGTGCCAGCAGTGAGGAACAGAACTATGGCTACACCTTC
TRBJ1-1,TRBV6-1,-,-,CASSEGLERRERSEAFF,TGTGCCAGCAGTGAAGGGCTCGAAAGGAGGGAACGATCCGAAGCTTTCTTT
TRBJ1-5,TRBV11-2,TRBD1,-,CASSPGTGPQPQHF,TGTGCCAGCAGCCCCGGGACAGGGCCTCAGCCCCAGCATTTT
TRBJ1-5,TRBV28,TRBD1,-,CASRGQADQPQHF,TGTGCCAGCAGGGGACAGGCCGATCAGCCCCAGCATTTT
TRBJ1-1,TRBV10-3,-,once,CAISESGGARLDTEAFF,TGTGCCATCAGTGAGTCGGGGGGGGCTCGATTGGACACTGAAGCTTTCTTT
TRBJ1-2,TRBV6-1,-,-,CASREASGTTRYGYTF,TGTGCCAGCAGGGAAGCTTCCGGGACAACGCGCTATGGCTACACCTTC
TRBJ1-2,TRBV2,-,-,CASSVTNYGYTF,TGTGCCAGCAGTGTGACAAACTATGGCTACACCTTC
TRBJ2-1,TRBV15,TRBD2,few,CATSSGTSGYNEQFF,TGTGCCACCAGCAGCGGGACTAGCGGTTACAATGAGCAGTTCTTC
TRBJ2-1,TRBV30,-,-,CAWKSRDRDNEQFF,TGTGCCTGGAAGTCGAGGGATCGGGACAATGAGCAGTTCTTC
TRBJ2-7,TRBV7-9,-,-,CASSSLRGTDEQYF,TGTGCCAGCAGCTCCCTTAGGGGGACGGACGAGCAGTACTTC
TRBJ2-1,TRBV18,-,-,CASSPSTSLTEQFF,TGTGCCAGCTCACCCTCGACTAGTCTCACTGAGCAGTTCTTC